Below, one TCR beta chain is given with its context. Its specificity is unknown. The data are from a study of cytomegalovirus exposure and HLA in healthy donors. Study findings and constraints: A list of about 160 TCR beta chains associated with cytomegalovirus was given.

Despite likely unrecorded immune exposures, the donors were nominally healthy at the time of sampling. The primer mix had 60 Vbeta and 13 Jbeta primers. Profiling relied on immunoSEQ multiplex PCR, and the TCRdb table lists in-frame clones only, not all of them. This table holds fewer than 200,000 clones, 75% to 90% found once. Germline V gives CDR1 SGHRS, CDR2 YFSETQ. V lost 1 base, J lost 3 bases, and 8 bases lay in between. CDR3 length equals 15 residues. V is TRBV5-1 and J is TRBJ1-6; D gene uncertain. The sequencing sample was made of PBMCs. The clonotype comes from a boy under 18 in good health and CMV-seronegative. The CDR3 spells CASSLYGDYNSPLHF. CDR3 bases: TGCGCCAGCAGCTTGTACGGGGACTATAATTCACCCCTCCACTTT.